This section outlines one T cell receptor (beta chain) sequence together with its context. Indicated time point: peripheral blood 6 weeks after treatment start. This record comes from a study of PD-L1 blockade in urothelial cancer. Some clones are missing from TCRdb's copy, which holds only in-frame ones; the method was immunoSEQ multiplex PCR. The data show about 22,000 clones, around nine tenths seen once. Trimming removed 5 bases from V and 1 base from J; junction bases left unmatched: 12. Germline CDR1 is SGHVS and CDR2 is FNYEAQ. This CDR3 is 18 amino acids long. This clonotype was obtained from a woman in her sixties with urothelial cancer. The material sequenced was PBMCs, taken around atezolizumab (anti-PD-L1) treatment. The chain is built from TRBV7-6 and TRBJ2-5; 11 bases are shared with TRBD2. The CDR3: CASSASLSGLAVQETQYF. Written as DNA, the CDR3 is TGTGCCAGCAGCGCTAGCTTATCGGGACTAGCGGTCCAAGAGACCCAGTACTTC.